This T cell receptor (beta chain) was identified in a study of vaccination and CD4 T cells after COVID-19 (dated by TCRdb to between 2021 and 2024). Regarding the study in general: Convalescent patients had a positive SARS-CoV-2 result on nasal swab PCR, and of these patients, nine had mild disease and one had severe disease. Six males and four females were included in the convalescent cohort, with two Hispanic individuals, seven Caucasians, two Asians and one multiracial person represented. Participants received two doses of either the Pfizer-BioNTech BNT162b2 vaccine (n=8) or the Moderna mRNA-1273 vaccine (n=2). Post-COVID blood samples were collected from convalescent patients a median of around 96 days after diagnosis, with a range of about 30 to 180 days. The time from the second vaccine dose to post-vaccine blood sampling had a median of roughly 77 days and ranged from about 12 to 250 days. The cultures were stimulated with overlapping spike peptide pools from SARS-CoV-2 and from the common cold coronaviruses HCoV-NL63, HCoV-OC43 and HCoV-229E. Control cultures received a CEFX viral epitope pool as the positive control, an HIV-1 Nef peptide pool as the negative control, or no peptide. In ten to eleven COVID-19 convalescent patients and several infection-naive healthy vaccine recipients, the spike-specific CD4+ TCR repertoire before mRNA vaccination was compared with the repertoire after mRNA vaccination.

Library creation used PCR. DNA from cultured CD4+ T cells was subjected to TCR sequencing with the Oncomine TCR Beta short-read assay at the Johns Hopkins FTIC core. The QIAamp micro DNA kit was used to extract genomic DNA from the cultured CD4+ T cells. Oncomine TCR Beta libraries from cultured CD4+ T cells were pooled using unique dual indexes and sequenced on an Illumina iSeq 100. The paper's data handling went like this. Non-productive sequences were filtered out, and CDR3s that did not start with C, did not end with F or W, or were shorter than 7 amino acids were discarded. The MANAFEST web application was used to identify antigen-specific clonotypes by comparing peptide-stimulated wells against reference wells and other culture wells. For a clone to be called positive, the clone needed an FDR below 0.05, an odds ratio above 5, and a productive frequency above 0.1% in at least two of three replicate wells. Clonotypes that were significantly expanded in both SARS-CoV-2 spike wells and at least one common cold coronavirus spike condition were defined as cross-reactive. Similarity between CDR3 sequences was evaluated in R version 3.6.1 using Levenshtein distances (stringdist) and unrooted phylogenetic trees (ape). TCRdb redid the processing of the public reads, applying fastp at Q25 and MiXCR, and retained in-frame beta chains. Duplicate CDR3 protein sequences are folded into a single record with the most common DNA and genes. It is TCRdb's table, rather than the study itself, that gives the V and J calls and clone size. The sample table lists approximately 20,000 distinct CDR3 sequences, around half of them with a count of one. The ten largest make up around 4% of the sample.

The full study reports these points: The median number of SARS-CoV-2-reactive clonotypes rose from about 19 after infection to around 40 after vaccination, but the change was not significant. Nearly all vaccine-specific clones in convalescent patients (304 of 307) were mono-reactive for SARS-CoV-2 spike rather than cross-reactive with common cold coronaviruses. Among convalescent patients, a median roughly 90% of the SARS-CoV-2-reactive clones seen after vaccination appeared only after vaccination, which suggests priming specific to the vaccine. Only a relatively small number of convalescent patients were included in the study, and early timepoints following natural infection were not analyzed.

This sample's treatment or condition label indicates: approximately nine-day PBMC culture with coronavirus spike peptide pools or control peptides (ViraFEST assay). The study used the ViraFEST assay, which expanded antigen-specific T cells with peptide pools and then identified expanded clonotypes by TCR sequencing. Positive SARS-CoV-2 PCR tests in the convalescent patients dated from March to December 2020, before Alpha, Beta and Delta variants emerged in the United States. About 2 million PBMCs per well were cultured in IMDM with roughly 5.2% human AB serum and 7.5 to 10 IU/ml IL-2, plus 10 ug/ml peptide pools. On days 3 and 7, half of the culture medium was replaced with fresh IL-2-containing medium. After around 10 days of culture, CD4+ T cells were isolated by negative selection using the EasySep CD4+ T cell isolation kit. Ficoll-Paque Plus gradient centrifugation was used to isolate PBMCs from whole blood, and the isolated PBMCs were then either used fresh or cryopreserved at -140C. Each culture condition was generally run in triplicate wells.

The table lists this clonotype with a count of one. The antigen this receptor binds is unknown. No clone much larger than this one lies a single base away; base qualities are absent. Resting on one read, the evidence is weak. Trimming at the junction amounts to 5 bases on V and 2 bases on J, and the germline ends lie 18 bases apart. Via the germline V gene, CDR1 is SGHVS and CDR2 FQNEAQ. Including cysteine and phenylalanine, the CDR3 has 17 amino acids. Here the CDR3 DNA is all that survives: 51 bases in frame from base 1. Sequenced material: CD4+ T cells from blood, cultured in vitro, taken before SARS-CoV-2 vaccination. The receptor comes from a human donor who had recovered from COVID-19. The V gene is TRBV7-8 and the J gene is TRBJ2-2, with the D gene possibly TRBD1 or TRBD2, each one fitting 5 bases. The CDR3 sequence is CASSILSGRINTGELFF. DNA sequence: TGTGCCAGCAGCATTCTTTCGGGACGGATTAACACCGGGGAGCTGTTTTTT. Reference TRBV7-8 and TRBJ2-2 genes cover what lies past the CDR3, so the full variable domain is GAGVSQSPRYKVAKRGQDVALRCDPISGHVSLFWYQQALGQGPEFLTYFQNEAQLDKSGLPSDRFFAERPEGSVSTLKIQRTQQEDSAVYLCASSILSGRINTGELFFGEGSRLTVL.